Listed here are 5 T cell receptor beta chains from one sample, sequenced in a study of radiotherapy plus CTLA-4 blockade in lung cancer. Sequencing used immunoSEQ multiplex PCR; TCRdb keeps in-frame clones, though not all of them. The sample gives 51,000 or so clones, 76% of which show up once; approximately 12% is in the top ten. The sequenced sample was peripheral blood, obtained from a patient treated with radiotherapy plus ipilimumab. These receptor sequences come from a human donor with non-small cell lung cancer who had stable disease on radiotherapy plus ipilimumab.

CDR3 sequence: CAWRGQFEQYF. For the CDR3, the DNA is TGTGCCTGGAGGGGCCAGTTCGAGCAGTACTTC. The V and J genes are TRBV30 and TRBJ2-7; D is uncertain. Trimming shortened V by 3 bases and J by 6 bases, and 9 bases separated the two germline ends. The CDR3 length is 11 residues. CDR1 is GTSNPN and CDR2 is SVGIG in the germline V gene (reference sequence). Full variable domain (missing parts from reference TRBV30 and TRBJ2-7): SQTIHQWPATLVQPVGSPLSLECTVEGTSNPNLYWYRQAAGRGLQLLFYSVGIGQISSEVPQNLSASRPQDRQFILSSKKLLLSDSGFYLCAWRGQFEQYFGPGTRLTVT.

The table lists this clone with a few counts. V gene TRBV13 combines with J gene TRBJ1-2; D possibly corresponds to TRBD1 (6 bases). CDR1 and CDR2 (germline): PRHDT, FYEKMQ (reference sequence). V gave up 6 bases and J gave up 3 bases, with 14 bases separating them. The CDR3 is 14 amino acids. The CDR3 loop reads CASSEGAGDYGYTF. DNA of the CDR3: TGTGCCAGCAGTGAAGGGGCAGGGGACTATGGCTACACCTTC.

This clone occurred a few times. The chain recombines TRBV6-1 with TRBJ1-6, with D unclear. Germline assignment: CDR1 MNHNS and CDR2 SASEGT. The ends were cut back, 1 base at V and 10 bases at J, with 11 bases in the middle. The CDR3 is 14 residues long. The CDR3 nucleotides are TGTGCCAGCAGTGAAGGAGGGCCCAGATCACCCCTCCACTTT. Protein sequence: CASSEGGPRSPLHF.

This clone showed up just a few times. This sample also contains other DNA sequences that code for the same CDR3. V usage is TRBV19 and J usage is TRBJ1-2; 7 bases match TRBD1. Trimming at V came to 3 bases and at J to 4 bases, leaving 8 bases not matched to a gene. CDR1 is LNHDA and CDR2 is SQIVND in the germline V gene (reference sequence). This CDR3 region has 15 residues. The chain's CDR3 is CASSMGTDSFYGYTF. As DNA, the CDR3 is TGTGCCAGTAGTATGGGGACAGACTCCTTCTATGGCTACACCTTC.

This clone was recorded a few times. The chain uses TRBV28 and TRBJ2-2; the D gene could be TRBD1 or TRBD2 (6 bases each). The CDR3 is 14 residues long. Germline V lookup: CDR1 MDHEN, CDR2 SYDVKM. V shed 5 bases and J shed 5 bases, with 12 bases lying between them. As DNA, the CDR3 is TGTGCCAGCAGTGTAGGGGGGAGGACCGGGGAGCTGTTTTTT. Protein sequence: CASSVGGRTGELFF.